The clone carrying this TCR beta chain has at least ten counts. The junction had 11 bases not matched to a gene; V was cut back by 10 bases and J by 4 bases. CDR1 SGHTA and CDR2 FQGNSA come from the germline V gene. This CDR3 is built from 16 residues. The data belong to a study of T-cell reconstitution after alpha-beta-depleted transplantation in children. TCRbeta library construction was performed incorporating unique molecular identifiers. TCRdb reprocessed the PCR reads with MiXCR, giving one entry per CDR3 protein. The sample lists around 450,000 distinct CDR3 sequences; under 12% were seen once.

This sequence was found in a child younger than 10 with inherited bone marrow failure, due to receive a stem cell transplant. The V and J genes are TRBV7-2 and TRBJ2-1; TRBD2 matches 12 bases. The specimen comprised PBMCs, sampled before TCRalphabeta/CD19-depleted stem cell transplant. The DNA of the CDR3 is TGTGCCACCACCGTGTCCGGACTAGCGGGATACAATGAGCAGTTCTTC. It codes for CATTVSGLAGYNEQFF. Together with reference TRBV7-2 and TRBJ2-1, the CDR3 gives the full variable domain: GAGVSQSPSNKVTEKGKDVELRCDPISGHTALYWYRQSLGQGLEFLIYFQGNSAPDKSGLPSDRFSAERTGGSVSTLTIQRTQQEDSAVYLCATTVSGLAGYNEQFFGPGTRLTVL.